These 20 T cell receptor beta chains originate from one sample sequenced in a study of T-cell reconstitution after alpha-beta-depleted transplantation in children. Preparing the TCRbeta library involved the use of unique molecular identifiers. TCRdb reprocessed the PCR reads with MiXCR, giving one entry per CDR3 protein. The table records some 290,000 distinct CDR3 sequences, approximately 23% of them present only once. The material was PBMCs, mostly from graft donor cells, obtained 180 days after TCRalphabeta/CD19-depleted stem cell transplant. All receptors derive from a male patient younger than 18 who had a stem cell transplant for acute lymphoblastic leukemia, so the T cells may come from the graft donor.

The rearrangement links TRBV12-3 or TRBV12-4 to TRBJ2-2; 12 nucleotides line up with TRBD2. The V gene end was trimmed by 8 bases and the J gene end by 2 bases; junction bases not matched to a gene: 12. The CDR3 runs 18 residues. The CDR3 sequence is CASCRTLGLAGNTGELFF. CDR3 sequence (DNA): TGTGCCAGCTGCCGAACACTTGGACTAGCGGGAAACACCGGGGAGCTGTTTTTT.

This clonotype was found a few times. This sequence joins TRBV20-1 and TRBJ2-7; tentatively, D is TRBD2 (5 bases). Germline V CDR1 and CDR2: DFQATT, SNEGSKA (reference sequence). CDR3 length equals 15 residues. The germline V and J ends were trimmed by 0 bases and 0 bases, with 12 bases remaining between them. CDR3 sequence (DNA): TGCAGTGCTAGAGATTACGGAGGCAGCTCCTACGAGCAGTACTTC. Translation gives CSARDYGGSSYEQYF.

This clonotype was counted between two and nine times. The chain recombines TRBV29-1 with TRBJ2-7; tentative D call: TRBD2 (6 bases). Looked up from germline, CDR1 is SQVTM and CDR2 is ANQGSEA. The CDR3 is 13 amino acids. Trimming took off 4 bases at V and 3 bases at J, with 13 bases between the two ends. The CDR3 bases are TGCAGCGTTGTTCGGCGGGGAGGCTACGAGCAGTACTTC. This sequence encodes CSVVRRGGYEQYF.

This clonotype was counted a few times. CDR3 sequence: CSVSLGWFGNTIYF. CDR3 nucleotides: TGCAGCGTGAGCCTAGGTTGGTTTGGAAACACCATATATTTT. The chain recombines TRBV29-1 with TRBJ1-3; D is undetermined. The V end lost 6 bases, the J end lost 3 bases, and 15 bases lay between the germline ends. Germline-derived CDR1 and CDR2 are SQVTM and ANQGSEA. This CDR3 comprises 14 residues.

This clonotype was seen a few times. The chain has TRBV4-1 and TRBJ2-2; 7 bases match TRBD2. CDR1 MGHRA and CDR2 YSYEKL come from the germline V gene. V trimming: 0 bases; J trimming: 9 bases; junction bases outside the gene matches: 22. CDR3 length: 20 amino acids. The CDR3 coding sequence is TGCGCCAGCAGCCAAGACCTACTAACTAGCTCTGGGAGGGATAGAAGGGAGCTGTTTTTT. It codes for CASSQDLLTSSGRDRRELFF.

The chain recombines TRBV30 with TRBJ2-1; D not resolved. V was pared by 2 bases and J by 2 bases, with 7 bases between. Germline assignment: CDR1 GTSNPN and CDR2 SVGIG (reference sequence). The CDR3 consists of 13 residues. Written as DNA, the CDR3 is TGTGCCTGGAGTCAGGTGGCCTACAATGAGCAGTTCTTC. Translating it yields CAWSQVAYNEQFF.

CDR3 bases: TGTGCCAGCAGCGTAGCCGGACAGGCCTCCTACGAGCAGTACTTC. Translated: CASSVAGQASYEQYF. The chain couples TRBV9 to TRBJ2-7; 7 nucleotides match TRBD1. CDR3 length: 15 residues. With V trimmed by 0 bases and J by 0 bases, 3 bases remained unmatched. Germline CDR1 reads SGDLS; CDR2 reads YYNGEE.

This clonotype appeared many times. The rearrangement uses TRBV12-3 or TRBV12-4 and TRBJ2-1; possibly TRBD1 or TRBD2 for D (7 bases each). This CDR3 comprises 14 residues. Between the trimmed V and J ends, which lost 4 bases and 6 bases, there was a span of 13 bases. As DNA, the CDR3 is TGTGCCAGCAGTTGGGCAGGGGGGGGCAATGAGCAGTTCTTC. This gives the protein CASSWAGGGNEQFF.

In the case of this clonotype: Germline and junction disagree at one end, which may indicate a read error. The chain joins TRBV4-2 to TRBJ2-7, with D unresolved. The CDR3 runs 15 residues. Germline V CDR1 and CDR2: LGHNA, YNFKEQ. The CDR3 region is CAISPAPLSSYEQYF. The CDR3 nucleotides read TGTGCCATCAGCCCCGCGCCCCTCTCCTCCTACGAGCAGTACTTC.

This clonotype was observed many times. J is TRBJ2-7 and V is TRBV3-1; a possible D gene is TRBD1 (6 bases). Trimming removed 5 bases at V and 3 bases at J, with 14 bases between. The V gene's germline CDR1 is LGHDT and CDR2 YNNKEL (reference sequence). CDR3 length equals 14 residues. CDR3 sequence (DNA): TGTGCCAGCAGCTCGCGGACAGCTATCTACGAGCAGTACTTC. Amino acids: CASSSRTAIYEQYF.

V and J are TRBV5-1 and TRBJ2-7; unclear D gene. The CDR3 runs to 17 residues. The ends were cut back, 3 bases at V and 2 bases at J, with 21 bases in the middle. The germline V gene encodes CDR1 SGHRS and CDR2 YFSETQ. CDR3 residues: CASSSGRSAILPYEQYF. As DNA, the CDR3 is TGCGCCAGCAGCTCTGGTCGCAGCGCGATTCTCCCCTACGAGCAGTACTTC.

This clonotype has only a few counts. The chain carries TRBV5-1 and TRBJ2-5; D is undetermined. Trimming removed 0 bases from V and 2 bases from J, with 17 bases in between. The CDR3 sequence is 17 residues long. Germline lookup yields CDR1 SGHRS and CDR2 YFSETQ. CDR3 nucleotides: TGCGCCAGCAGCTTGGAAAGGCTAGGGTTGTGGCAAGAGACCCAGTACTTC. Its protein product is CASSLERLGLWQETQYF.

This clonotype has more than one count but fewer than ten. The chain couples TRBV6-1 to TRBJ2-3; 8 bases align to TRBD1. Germline CDR1 is MNHNS and CDR2 is SASEGT. CDR3 length equals 18 residues. Unmatched junction bases numbered 17, after V lost 3 bases and J lost 6 bases. CDR3 sequence (DNA): TGTGCCAGCAGTGAGGGCCCCCCGACAGGGGCGTCCTGGGATACGCAGTATTTT. Amino acids: CASSEGPPTGASWDTQYF.

This clonotype was counted only a few times. The chain links TRBV5-6 to TRBJ2-7; D call uncertain. This CDR3 is 13 amino acids long. Between the trimmed V and J ends, which lost 2 bases and 2 bases, there was a span of 8 bases. Per the germline V gene, CDR1 is SGHDT and CDR2 is YYEEEE. CDR3 residues: CASSFQPAYEQYF. CDR3 DNA: TGTGCCAGCAGCTTTCAGCCCGCCTACGAGCAGTACTTC.

V gene TRBV6-1 combines with J gene TRBJ2-7; the D call may be TRBD1 or TRBD2 (6 bases each). The V and J ends lost 4 bases and 7 bases respectively, with 17 bases between them. CDR1 is MNHNS, CDR2 SASEGT, per germline. The CDR3 runs 14 residues. CDR3 sequence reads: CASSVVGGGREQYF. The DNA of the CDR3 is TGTGCCAGCAGTGTGGTAGGGGGAGGTCGGGAGCAGTACTTC.

The genes are TRBV20-1 and TRBJ2-3; a weak D match, TRBD2 (5 bases). CDR3 length: 15 residues. Germline V CDR1 and CDR2: DFQATT, SNEGSKA (reference sequence). V was trimmed by 2 bases and J by 1 base, leaving 13 bases between them. CDR3 sequence (DNA): TGCAGTGCTAGACCCTTAGCGTATGGCACAGATACGCAGTATTTT. Translating it yields CSARPLAYGTDTQYF.

This clonotype was detected only a few times. V and J are TRBV2 and TRBJ2-1; the D gene is possibly TRBD1 (6 bases). CDR1 and CDR2 from the germline V gene are SNHLY and FYNNEI. The germline V and J ends were trimmed by 6 bases and 9 bases, with 12 bases remaining between them. This CDR3 contains 12 residues. The CDR3 region is CASSEGVGEQFF. The CDR3 nucleotides are TGTGCCAGCAGCGAGGGGGTCGGTGAGCAGTTCTTC.

The chain is built from TRBV20-1 and TRBJ2-7, with D unresolved. Looked up from germline, CDR1 is DFQATT and CDR2 is SNEGSKA (reference sequence). Trimming left V 1 base short and J 2 bases short, with 12 bases between. The CDR3 spans 14 residues. CDR3 sequence: CSARVGWTAYEQYF. The CDR3 DNA reads TGCAGTGCTAGAGTGGGCTGGACCGCCTACGAGCAGTACTTC.

This clonotype was seen only a few times. This chain connects TRBV20-1 to TRBJ2-7; D unclear. With 1 base removed from V and 6 bases from J, the gap between germline ends came to 7 bases. This CDR3 region has 11 residues. Germline CDR1 and CDR2: DFQATT and SNEGSKA (reference sequence). CDR3 DNA: TGCAGTGCTAGAGGCGAGTTCGAGCAGTACTTC. Amino acids: CSARGEFEQYF.

This chain connects TRBV29-1 to TRBJ2-3; 7 positions match TRBD1. CDR3 size: 12 residues. V lost 6 bases, J lost 5 bases, and 5 bases stayed unmatched. Germline CDR1 reads SQVTM; CDR2 reads ANQGSEA. The CDR3 here is CSVSSGGDTQYF. CDR3 DNA sequence: TGCAGCGTATCTTCAGGGGGAGATACGCAGTATTTT.